This T cell receptor (beta chain) was captured by sequencing in a study of T cell clusters in autoimmune cytopenias. Germline V gene lookup returns CDR1 DFQATT and CDR2 SNEGSKA (reference sequence). The CDR3 is 14 amino acids. Each sample's input was 250 to 300 ng genomic DNA, 38,000 or so genome equivalents. TRB was amplified by touch-down multiplex PCR, primer pools A and B combined. Each CDR3 protein gets one entry in TCRdb, which reprocessed the multiplex PCR reads and gives no DNA. This repertoire includes roughly 6,000 distinct CDR3 sequences. Separately, the same data were catalogued under a study of T cell repertoires in aging, cancer and after chemotherapy. This second report adds: No conclusions about immunological memory after chemotherapy can be drawn from the repertoire data.

This TCR derives from a human donor in good health. Sequencing was carried out using peripheral blood. V usage is TRBV20-1 and J usage is TRBJ2-7. Here the CDR3 reads CSARGVDRSYEQYF.